Listed below are T cell receptor beta chains from one sample, sequenced in a study of regulatory T cells in long-lasting Graves disease. MiXCR, applied by TCRdb to the multiplex PCR reads, yields one record per CDR3 protein. Among 350,000 to 450,000 distinct CDR3 sequences listed, about 20% were seen once. The specimen comprised peripheral blood mononuclear cells (PBMCs), sampled when the disease was refractory, from a patient treated with antithyroid drugs. The receptors stem from a female donor with Graves disease. Both conserved end residues are part of each CDR3. Fields, in order: V gene, D gene, J gene, clone size, CDR3 DNA, CDR3 protein. A D gene is named only where the DNA matches it firmly. Clone size, where shown, is once, few, many, or a class for clones that have expanded.

TRBV12-3/TRBV12-4	TRBD2	TRBJ2-5	many	TGTGCCAGCAGTTTTGCGGCGGGAGGAGAGACCCAGTACTTC	CASSFAAGGETQYF
TRBV7-2	TRBD2	TRBJ2-7	many	TGTGCCAGCAGCCCGACTAGCGGGAGTCCCTACGAGCAGTACTTC	CASSPTSGSPYEQYF
TRBV20-1	TRBD2	TRBJ2-7	.	TGCAGTGCTAGAGATTCCGGGACAGGGTCCATACTAGCGGGAGGGCTTCCCTACGAGCAGTACTTC	CSARDSGTGSILAGGLPYEQYF
TRBV20-1	.	TRBJ1-2	many	TGCAGTGCTAGAGATCCCCAAAGACAGGCGGGTGGCTACACCTTC	CSARDPQRQAGGYTF
TRBV10-3	.	TRBJ2-5	many	TGTGCCATCAGTGAGACGGTCCCAGAGACCCAGTACTTC	CAISETVPETQYF
TRBV20-1	.	TRBJ2-5	.	TGCAGTGCTAGGGATGACTTGCAAGAGACCCAGTACTTC	CSARDDLQETQYF
TRBV28	.	TRBJ1-2	many	TGTGCCAGCTGGGGAGGGGACCCGGCAAACTATGGCTACACCTTC	CASWGGDPANYGYTF
TRBV4-1	.	TRBJ1-1	.	TGCGCCAGCAGCCAAGATTGGGGCGTCACTGAAGCTTTCTTT	CASSQDWGVTEAFF
TRBV6-2/TRBV6-3	.	TRBJ2-7	.	TGTGCCAGCAGTTATTATCGGGGGACCTACGAGCAGTACTTC	CASSYYRGTYEQYF
TRBV7-2	TRBD1	TRBJ2-7	many	TGTGCCAGCAGCTTAAGCGGGGCGGGGACAGGGGGCAAGCAGTACTTC	CASSLSGAGTGGKQYF
TRBV7-2	.	TRBJ2-3	few	TGTGCCAGCAGCTTAGAACCCAGGGGACCAGATACGCAGTATTTT	CASSLEPRGPDTQYF
TRBV7-9	.	TRBJ1-1	few	TGTGCCAGCAGCCAGAGGGGGGGGCAGATGAACACTGAAGCTTTCTTT	CASSQRGGQMNTEAFF
TRBV6-9	.	TRBJ2-7	once	TGTGCCAGCAGTTTTTCGGGCAGGACATCCTACGAGCAGTACTTC	CASSFSGRTSYEQYF
TRBV6-1	TRBD2	TRBJ2-5	few	TGTGCCAGCAGTGAAGTACAGCTCATCGTCACTAGCGGGAGACCTAAGGGGACCCAGTACTTC	CASSEVQLIVTSGRPKGTQYF
TRBV28	.	TRBJ1-4	.	TGTGCCAGCAGTTTTGGGGGGAATGAAAAACTGTTTTTT	CASSFGGNEKLFF
TRBV20-1	.	TRBJ2-7	.	TGCAGTGCTAGAGATCTCCCGACCTACGAGCAGTACTTC	CSARDLPTYEQYF
TRBV20-1	TRBD1	TRBJ2-7	.	TGCAGTGCTAGGGAGGACAGGGGGCTTTTTGACTCCTACGAGCAGTACTTC	CSAREDRGLFDSYEQYF
TRBV28	TRBD2	TRBJ2-1	.	TGTGCCAGCAGTTTAGAGCTGACTAGCGGAGGTGAGCAGTTCTTC	CASSLELTSGGEQFF
TRBV19	.	TRBJ2-2	.	TGTGCCAGTAGTATATTCGCGGGGTCTAACACCGGGGAGCTGTTTTTT	CASSIFAGSNTGELFF
TRBV30	.	TRBJ2-7	few	TGTGCCTGGACTGCGGGTACCTACGAGCAGTACTTC	CAWTAGTYEQYF
TRBV20-1	.	TRBJ1-1	.	TGCAGTGCTGGAAGTTTTGACACTGAAGCTTTCTTT	CSAGSFDTEAFF
TRBV28	TRBD2	TRBJ2-5	many	TGTGCCAGCAGTTCCCCCAGAAGACTAGCGGGAGTACCCCCCTCAGAGACCCAGTACTTC	CASSSPRRLAGVPPSETQYF
TRBV5-1	.	TRBJ1-1	.	TGCGCCAGCAGCCCAACCAGGGTTCTCCCCATGGCCACTGAAGCTTTCTTT	CASSPTRVLPMATEAFF
TRBV5-1	TRBD2	TRBJ2-7	.	TGCGCCAGCAGCTTGGGTAGCGGGATTTCCTACGAGCAGTACTTC	CASSLGSGISYEQYF
TRBV6-4	.	TRBJ1-6	.	TGTGCCAGCAGTGGGGCAGGGACCAATTCACCCCTCCACTTT	CASSGAGTNSPLHF
TRBV27	.	TRBJ1-1	many	TGTGCCAGCAGTAACCGCTGGGAGAACACTGAAGCTTTCTTT	CASSNRWENTEAFF
TRBV7-2	TRBD2	TRBJ2-5	many	TGTGCCAGCAGCTTGGGTGCGGGAGACCAAGAGACCCAGTACTTC	CASSLGAGDQETQYF
TRBV12-5	.	TRBJ2-1	.	TGTGCTAGTGGTTCCTTGGACTACAATGAGCAGTTCTTC	CASGSLDYNEQFF
TRBV15	.	TRBJ2-5	.	TGTGCCACCAGCAGAGAGCCGCTGGAGACCCAGTACTTC	CATSREPLETQYF
TRBV29-1	.	TRBJ2-7	few	TGCAGCGGATCCCAGGGATACGAGCAGTACTTC	CSGSQGYEQYF
TRBV2	.	TRBJ2-7	few	TGCGCCAGCAGCCAATTGGGGACATCCCCCTACGAGCAGTACTTC	CASSQLGTSPYEQYF
TRBV19	.	TRBJ1-1	few	TGTGCCAGTAGTATATCATCCAGCACTGAAGCTTTCTTT	CASSISSSTEAFF
TRBV11-2	TRBD2	TRBJ2-1	.	TGTGCCAGCAGCCCTGAATGGGCGGGAGTAGATGAGCAGTTCTTC	CASSPEWAGVDEQFF
TRBV5-6	TRBD1	TRBJ2-7	few	TGTGCCAGCAGCGCGGACAGGTACCTTTACGAGCAGTACTTC	CASSADRYLYEQYF
TRBV12-3/TRBV12-4	TRBD1	TRBJ1-1	few	TGTGCCAGCAGTCTAGGACAGGGTGAGGGGGAAGCTTTCTTT	CASSLGQGEGEAFF
TRBV27	.	TRBJ2-4	few	TGTGCCAGCAGTTCGACAGCCACTAACATTCAGTACTTC	CASSSTATNIQYF
TRBV10-3	.	TRBJ1-2	few	TGTGCCATCAGTGAGCGGGGCGACTATGGCTACACCTTC	CAISERGDYGYTF
TRBV29-1	.	TRBJ1-2	.	TGCAGCGTTGCCGTGGGAGATGGCTACACCTTC	CSVAVGDGYTF
TRBV5-1	.	TRBJ1-5	few	TGTGCCAGCAGCTTGTTTACGGGGGAAGGGCCCCAGCATTTT	CASSLFTGEGPQHF
TRBV28	TRBD1	TRBJ2-1	.	TGTGCCAGCAGTGCCGGGACAGGGGGCAATGAGCAGTTCTTC	CASSAGTGGNEQFF
TRBV11-2	TRBD1	TRBJ1-1	many	TGTGCCAGCAGCTTAGATTCGCCCAGGGGGGTTTTCTTT	CASSLDSPRGVFF
TRBV7-6	.	TRBJ1-2	few	TGTGCCAGCAGCCAAGGGGACGGAGTCTATGGCTACACCTTC	CASSQGDGVYGYTF
TRBV6-1	.	TRBJ2-5	many	TGTGCCAGCAGTATCGGGACTTCTCAAGAGACCCAGTACTTC	CASSIGTSQETQYF
TRBV29-1	TRBD1	TRBJ2-4	.	TGCAGCGTTTATACCGGGACAGGGATTTTGGCCAAAAACATTCAGTACTTC	CSVYTGTGILAKNIQYF
TRBV7-9	.	TRBJ2-5	many	TGTGCCAGCAGCTTAGCCGTCAACCAAGAGACCCAGTACTTC	CASSLAVNQETQYF
TRBV20-1	TRBD2	TRBJ2-7	once	TGCAGTGCCCTCGGCGGGAGGGCCCTCTACGAGCAGTACTTC	CSALGGRALYEQYF
TRBV28	TRBD2	TRBJ2-7	many	TGTGCCAGCAGTTCCTATAGACAGCGGGGTGTGGACGAGCAGTACTTC	CASSSYRQRGVDEQYF
TRBV10-3	TRBD1	TRBJ1-5	few	TGTGCCATCGCCGACAGGGATAATCAGCCCCAGCATTTT	CAIADRDNQPQHF
TRBV7-9	TRBD2	TRBJ2-3	few	TGTGCCAGCAGCTTAATAGCGGGAGGCACAGATACGCAGTATTTT	CASSLIAGGTDTQYF
TRBV28	TRBD1	TRBJ1-5	.	TGTGCCAGCAGCAACCGGACAGGGAGAGGGGCTGATCCTAATCAGCCCCAGCATTTT	CASSNRTGRGADPNQPQHF
TRBV2	.	TRBJ1-1	many	TGTGCCAGCAGTGAAGTGTCAGGTCGGTGGGGCACTGAAGCTTTCTTT	CASSEVSGRWGTEAFF
TRBV7-2	.	TRBJ1-4	many	TGTGCCAGCAGCTTAGCAGGCGGTTACAGCCGCAATGAAAAACTGTTTTTT	CASSLAGGYSRNEKLFF
TRBV19	TRBD1	TRBJ2-5	few	TGTGCCAGTAGTTTACAGGGGGCGCTCGGAGAGACCCAGTACTTC	CASSLQGALGETQYF
TRBV6-5	.	TRBJ2-7	many	TGTGCCAGCAGTTACCGGACTGTCTACGAGCAGTACTTC	CASSYRTVYEQYF
TRBV7-2	TRBD1	TRBJ2-5	many	TGTGCCAGCAGCCCCCAGACAGGGGGTGGAGAGACCCAGTACTTC	CASSPQTGGGETQYF
TRBV18	.	TRBJ2-7	many	TGTGCCAGCTCACCAGGGAAGGACGACGGCGAGCAGTACTTC	CASSPGKDDGEQYF
TRBV30	.	TRBJ2-1	.	TGTGCCTGGCTCGACAATGAGCAGTTCTTC	CAWLDNEQFF
TRBV20-1	TRBD1	TRBJ2-2	few	TGCAGTGCTTGGACAGGACTGAACACCGGGGAGCTGTTTTTT	CSAWTGLNTGELFF
TRBV2	TRBD2	TRBJ2-1	few	TGTGCCAGCAGCCAACAGGGGCTAGCGGGAGATGAGCAGTTCTTC	CASSQQGLAGDEQFF